This record covers a single T cell receptor beta chain. Its matching antigen is unknown. The data originate from a study of immune evolution from preneoplasia to lung adenocarcinoma. Study-level points and caveats: Top clone frequencies peaked in normal lung, apparently declining through invasive adenocarcinoma.

CDR3 length: 15 amino acids. CDR1 is SGHDT and CDR2 is YYEEEE in the germline V gene. The V and J ends lost 3 bases and 3 bases, in that order; junction bases with no gene match: 5. Repertoires were generated with immunoSEQ multiplex PCR, while TCRdb's copy carries only in-frame clones and drops some. Of some 10,000 clones listed, around 82% are singletons. The TCR comes from a person between 65 and 79 years old with lung adenocarcinoma. The chain links TRBV5-6 to TRBJ1-3; 8 positions match TRBD1. Sequenced material: FFPE minimally invasive lung adenocarcinoma tissue. The CDR3 loop reads CASSWDRTYGNTIYF. For the CDR3, the DNA is TGTGCCAGCAGCTGGGACAGGACCTATGGAAACACCATATATTTT.